The 17 T cell receptor beta chains given below trace back to one sample, sequenced in a study of blood T cell repertoires in COVID-19. TCRdb's table, derived via immunoSEQ multiplex PCR, lists solely in-frame clones and lacks some. This sample has over 140,000 clones; about 80% occur once, and the top ten carry 4%. Sequencing input: peripheral blood. These receptors were collected from a woman aged 55-75 years with acute or convalescent COVID-19.

This sequence joins TRBV6-6 and TRBJ2-7; TRBD2 matches at 10 bases. With V trimmed by 2 bases and J by 5 bases, 6 bases remained unmatched. The CDR3 spans 15 residues. In germline, CDR1 is MNHNY, CDR2 SVGAGI (reference sequence). CDR3 sequence reads: CASSYPPGTSDEQYF. CDR3 DNA: TGTGCCAGCAGTTACCCCCCTGGGACTAGCGACGAGCAGTACTTC.

This chain's CDR3 is CASSVHGSINQPQHF. CDR3 bases: TGTGCCAGCAGCGTTCATGGCTCGATTAATCAGCCCCAGCATTTT. The V and J genes are TRBV9 and TRBJ1-5; no clear D gene. There are 15 residues in the CDR3. CDR1 is SGDLS, CDR2 YYNGEE, per germline. Trimming took off 2 bases at V and 4 bases at J, with 13 bases between the two ends.

This clone was counted only a few times. The V gene is TRBV10-2, the J gene TRBJ2-2; D remains ambiguous. CDR1 is WSHSY, CDR2 SAAADI, per germline. Deletions cut 6 bases from V and 1 base from J, with 6 bases between. The CDR3 loop spans 13 amino acids. The chain's CDR3 is CASRLLNTGELFF. The CDR3 DNA reads TGCGCCAGCAGACTACTGAACACCGGGGAGCTGTTTTTT.

This clone has just a few counts. This sequence joins TRBV27 and TRBJ2-2, with D maybe TRBD2 (5 bases). The length of the CDR3 is 15 residues. V lost 6 bases to trimming and J lost 4 bases, with 15 bases between them. Germline V gene sequence: CDR1 MNHEY, CDR2 SMNVEV (reference sequence). CDR3 nucleotide sequence: TGTGCCAGCAGACTAGGGTGGGAGACCACCGGGGAGCTGTTTTTT. Protein product: CASRLGWETTGELFF.

The rearrangement uses TRBV4-3 and TRBJ1-4, with TRBD1 as a possible D gene (5 bases). Trimming took 0 bases from V and 8 from J, leaving 13 bases between them. The germline gives CDR1 LGHNA, CDR2 YSLEER. The CDR3 spans 15 residues. CDR3: CASSQDWGSVEKLFF. Written as DNA, the CDR3 is TGCGCCAGCAGCCAAGATTGGGGCAGTGTCGAAAAACTGTTTTTT.

This chain connects TRBV30 to TRBJ1-5; 7 nucleotides line up with TRBD1. CDR3 size: 13 residues. V lost 4 bases, J lost 7 bases, and 7 bases stayed unmatched. Germline V gene data show CDR1 as GTSNPN and CDR2 as SVGIG (reference sequence). CDR3 residues: CAWKGAGRQPQHF. The CDR3 DNA follows: TGTGCCTGGAAGGGGGCCGGGCGGCAGCCCCAGCATTTT.

The chain couples TRBV10-3 to TRBJ2-5; 9 bases match TRBD1. Germline-derived CDR1 and CDR2 are ENHRY and SYGVKD. The V and J ends lost 7 bases and 5 bases, in that order; junction bases with no gene match: 5. This CDR3 is built from 13 residues. The CDR3 region has the DNA TGTGCCATCACCAGGGACAGGGCTGAGACCCAGTACTTC. Protein: CAITRDRAETQYF.

Only a few counts were recorded for this clone. The rearrangement joins TRBV9 to TRBJ2-2; 10 positions match TRBD1. The germline V gene has CDR1 SGDLS and CDR2 YYNGEE. This CDR3 region has 15 residues. J lost 4 bases, V lost 6 bases, and 6 bases had no gene match. The CDR3 nucleotides are TGTGCCAGCACCACCGGGACAGGGGCCACCGGGGAGCTGTTTTTT. Its translation: CASTTGTGATGELFF. Looking up the rest from reference TRBV9 and TRBJ2-2 gives the full variable domain: DSGVTQTPKHLITATGQRVTLRCSPRSGDLSVYWYQQSLDQGLQFLIQYYNGEERAKGNILERFSAQQFPDLHSELNLSSLELGDSALYFCASTTGTGATGELFFGEGSRLTVL.

The gene calls are TRBV6-6 and TRBJ2-7, with D perhaps TRBD2 (6 bases). Germline values: CDR1 MNHNY, CDR2 SVGAGI (reference sequence). CDR3 length equals 15 residues. V was cut by 0 bases and J by 2 bases, with 11 bases left in between. The CDR3 DNA sequence: TGTGCCAGCAGTTACTCTGCAGGGAGGACCTACGAGCAGTACTTC. This gives the protein CASSYSAGRTYEQYF.

V usage is TRBV5-1 and J usage is TRBJ2-3; D unclear. V lost 2 bases to trimming and J lost 2 bases, with 6 bases between them. This CDR3 spans 13 amino acids. Germline loops: CDR1 SGHRS, CDR2 YFSETQ. The CDR3 loop is CASSLQSTDTQYF. The CDR3 DNA is TGCGCCAGCAGCTTACAATCCACAGATACGCAGTATTTT.

The chain carries TRBV5-1 and TRBJ2-1; 7 nucleotides align to TRBD2. Germline loops: CDR1 SGHRS, CDR2 YFSETQ. CDR3 length: 15 residues. The junction had 15 bases not matched to a gene; V was cut back by 7 bases and J by 8 bases. The CDR3 DNA reads TGCGCCAGCCACTTGGGGGGGGGAGTTTCCCATGAGCAGTTCTTC. This translates into CASHLGGGVSHEQFF.

V gene TRBV9 combines with J gene TRBJ2-2, with 8 bases that match TRBD2. J lost 2 bases, V lost 4 bases, and 7 bases had no gene match. This CDR3 comprises 16 residues. Germline V gene lookup returns CDR1 SGDLS and CDR2 YYNGEE. The CDR3 DNA reads as TGTGCCAGCAGCTACACTAGCGGAATAAACACCGGGGAGCTGTTTTTT. This sequence encodes CASSYTSGINTGELFF.

V is TRBV28 and J is TRBJ2-3, with D possibly TRBD1 on 6 matching bases. The length of the CDR3 is 13 residues. CDR1 is MDHEN, CDR2 SYDVKM, per germline. V lost 7 bases and J lost 4, with 12 bases in between. The CDR3 DNA reads as TGTGCCAGCACAAAAGGGGGTTCAGATACGCAGTATTTT. This gives the protein CASTKGGSDTQYF. The full variable domain, rest sourced from reference TRBV28 and TRBJ2-3, is DVKVTQSSRYLVKRTGEKVFLECVQDMDHENMFWYRQDPGLGLRLIYFSYDVKMKEKGDIPEGYSVSREKKERFSLILESASTNQTSMYLCASTKGGSDTQYFGPGTRLTVL.

Here the CDR3 reads CSVEDTGPEAFF. As DNA, the CDR3 is TGCAGCGTTGAAGATACAGGGCCTGAAGCTTTCTTT. The rearrangement joins TRBV29-1 to TRBJ1-1; tentative D call: TRBD1 (6 bases). With 0 bases removed from V and 6 bases from J, the gap between germline ends came to 8 bases. The CDR3 is 12 amino acids. The germline gives CDR1 SQVTM, CDR2 ANQGSEA.

This chain connects TRBV10-3 to TRBJ2-7, with a weak D call TRBD2 (5 bases). V lost 2 bases to trimming and J lost 7 bases, with 9 bases between them. The germline CDR1 and CDR2 sequences are ENHRY and SYGVKD. The CDR3 covers 12 residues. The CDR3 protein is CAISETSQEQYF. The DNA of the CDR3 is TGTGCCATCAGTGAGACTAGTCAGGAGCAGTACTTC.

The V call is TRBV28, the J call TRBJ1-1; no firm D call. This CDR3 is built from 13 residues. Deletions cut 3 bases from V and 2 bases from J, with 7 bases between. The germline CDR1 and CDR2 sequences are MDHEN and SYDVKM. CDR3 DNA: TGTGCCAGCAGTTTTGGCCAAAACACTGAAGCTTTCTTT. As protein: CASSFGQNTEAFF.

The chain combines TRBV27 with TRBJ1-2; D unclear. The germline gives CDR1 MNHEY, CDR2 SMNVEV (reference sequence). The CDR3 totals 11 residues. V dropped 9 bases and J dropped 2 bases, with 7 bases sitting between them. This CDR3 reads CASAGNYGYTF. The CDR3 nucleotides are TGTGCCAGTGCCGGGAACTATGGCTACACCTTC.